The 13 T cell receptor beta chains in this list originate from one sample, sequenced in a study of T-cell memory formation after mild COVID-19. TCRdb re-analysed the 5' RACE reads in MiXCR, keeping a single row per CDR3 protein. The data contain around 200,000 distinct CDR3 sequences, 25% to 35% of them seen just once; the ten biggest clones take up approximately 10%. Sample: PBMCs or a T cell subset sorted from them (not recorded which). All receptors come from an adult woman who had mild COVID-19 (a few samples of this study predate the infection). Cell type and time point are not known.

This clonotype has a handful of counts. The CDR3 loop reads CSARVAAVSVDTQYF. In nucleotides, the CDR3 is TGCAGTGCTAGGGTAGCGGCGGTCAGTGTAGATACGCAGTATTTT. This chain uses TRBV20-1 with TRBJ2-3; possible D gene TRBD2, 6 bases. Trimming took 3 bases from V and 5 from J, leaving 18 bases between them. The CDR3 has 15 residues. Germline V gene sequence: CDR1 DFQATT, CDR2 SNEGSKA (reference sequence).

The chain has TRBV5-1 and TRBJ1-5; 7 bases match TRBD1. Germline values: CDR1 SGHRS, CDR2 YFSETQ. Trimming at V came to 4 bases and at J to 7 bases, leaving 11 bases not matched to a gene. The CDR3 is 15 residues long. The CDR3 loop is CASSIDGGGGQPQHF. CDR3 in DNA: TGCGCCAGCAGCATAGATGGAGGGGGCGGGCAGCCCCAGCATTTT.

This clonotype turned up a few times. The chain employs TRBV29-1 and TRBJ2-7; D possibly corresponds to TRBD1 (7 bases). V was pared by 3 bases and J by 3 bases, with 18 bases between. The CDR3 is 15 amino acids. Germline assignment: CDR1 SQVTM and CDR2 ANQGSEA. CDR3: CSVDLAGQGGYEQYF. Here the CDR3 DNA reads TGCAGCGTTGATTTGGCAGGGCAGGGGGGCTACGAGCAGTACTTC.

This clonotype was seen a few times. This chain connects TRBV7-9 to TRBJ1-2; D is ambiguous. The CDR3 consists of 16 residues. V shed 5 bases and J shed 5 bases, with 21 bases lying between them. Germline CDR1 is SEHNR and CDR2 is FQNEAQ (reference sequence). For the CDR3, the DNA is TGTGCCAGCAGCCTGTGGACCGGCTCAATCGATTATGGCTACACCTTC. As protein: CASSLWTGSIDYGYTF.

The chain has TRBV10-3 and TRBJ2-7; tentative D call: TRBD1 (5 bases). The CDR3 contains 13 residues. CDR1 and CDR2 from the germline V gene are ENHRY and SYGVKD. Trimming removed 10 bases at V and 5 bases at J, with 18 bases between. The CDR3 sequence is CATSADSRNEQYF. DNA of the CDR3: TGTGCCACATCGGCTGACAGTCGTAACGAGCAGTACTTC.

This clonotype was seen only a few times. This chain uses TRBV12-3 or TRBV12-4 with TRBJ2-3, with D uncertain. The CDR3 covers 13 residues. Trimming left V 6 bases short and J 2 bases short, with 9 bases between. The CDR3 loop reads CASRPEYTDTQYF. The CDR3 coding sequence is TGTGCCAGCAGACCCGAATACACAGATACGCAGTATTTT.

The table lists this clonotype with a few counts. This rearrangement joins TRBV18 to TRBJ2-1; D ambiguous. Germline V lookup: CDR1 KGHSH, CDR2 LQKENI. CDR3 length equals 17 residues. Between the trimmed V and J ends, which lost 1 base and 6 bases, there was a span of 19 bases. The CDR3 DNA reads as TGTGCCAGCTCACCACGGGCGATCAGCTTCGCCTTCAATGAGCAGTTCTTC. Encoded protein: CASSPRAISFAFNEQFF.

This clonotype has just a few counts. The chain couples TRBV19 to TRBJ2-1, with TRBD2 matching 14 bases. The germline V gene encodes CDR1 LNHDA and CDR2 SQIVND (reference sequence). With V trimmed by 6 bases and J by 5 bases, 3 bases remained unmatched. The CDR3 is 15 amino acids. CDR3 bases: TGTGCCAGTAGCGGGACTAGCGGGGGAAACAATGAGCAGTTCTTC. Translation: CASSGTSGGNNEQFF.

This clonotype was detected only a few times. The CDR3 region has the DNA TGCAGCGTTGGCGTGGAGCAGTTCTTC. Amino acid sequence: CSVGVEQFF. The V and J genes are TRBV29-1 and TRBJ2-1; D call uncertain. V shed 4 bases and J shed 10 bases, with 5 bases lying between them. The CDR3 length is 9 residues. Germline V gives CDR1 SQVTM, CDR2 ANQGSEA.

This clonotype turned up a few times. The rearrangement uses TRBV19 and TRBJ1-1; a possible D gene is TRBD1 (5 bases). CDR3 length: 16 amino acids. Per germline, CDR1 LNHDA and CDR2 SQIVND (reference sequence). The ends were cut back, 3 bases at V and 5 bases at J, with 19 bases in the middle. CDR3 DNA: TGTGCCAGTAGTATTGCCACAGGTGGGTTGTTGACTGAAGCTTTCTTT. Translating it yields CASSIATGGLLTEAFF.

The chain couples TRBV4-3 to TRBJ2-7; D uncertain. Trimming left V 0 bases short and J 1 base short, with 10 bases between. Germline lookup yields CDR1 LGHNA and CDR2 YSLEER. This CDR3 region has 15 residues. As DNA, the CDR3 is TGCGCCAGCAGCCAAGAGGGAAGCGCTTCCTACGAGCAGTACTTC. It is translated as CASSQEGSASYEQYF.

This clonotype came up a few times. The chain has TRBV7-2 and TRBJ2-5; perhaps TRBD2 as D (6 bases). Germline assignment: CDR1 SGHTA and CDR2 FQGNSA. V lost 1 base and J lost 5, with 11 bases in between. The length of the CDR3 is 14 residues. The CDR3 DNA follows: TGTGCCAGCAGCTTAGAGGGCGGGACGGAGACCCAGTACTTC. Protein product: CASSLEGGTETQYF.

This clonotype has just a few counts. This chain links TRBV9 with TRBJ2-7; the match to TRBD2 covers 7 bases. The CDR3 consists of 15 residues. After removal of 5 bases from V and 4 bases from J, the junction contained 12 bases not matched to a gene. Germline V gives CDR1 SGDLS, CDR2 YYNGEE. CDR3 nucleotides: TGTGCCAGCAGTACCTATGGACTAGGACCTTACGAGCAGTACTTC. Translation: CASSTYGLGPYEQYF.